Sequencing of this TCR beta chain was carried out in a study of human T cells and chemical hapten exposure. This clonotype was detected only a few times. The CDR3 has 15 residues. Germline CDR1 SGHRS, CDR2 YFSETQ. Trimming took off 0 bases at V and 14 bases at J, with 18 bases between the two ends. Time point specified: pre-sensitization, week 0. Noted treatment: therapeutic diphenylcyclopropenone sensitization with weekly scalp DPC. TCRdb reanalysed the RACE reads using MiXCR and keeps one entry per CDR3 protein. Of under 200,000 distinct CDR3 sequences listed, 25% to 30% are singletons. The source of this sequence is a woman under 40 with alopecia areata. Some clones in this sample may be carry-over from other donors' samples. The sample in question was whole blood, obtained in connection with sensitization to the hapten diphenylcyclopropenone (DPC). The chain joins TRBV5-1 to TRBJ1-6; possible D gene TRBD1, 5 bases. The CDR3 reads CASSLENVGLSTLHF. CDR3 sequence (DNA): TGCGCCAGCAGCTTGGAGAATGTGGGGCTCAGCACCCTCCACTTT.